Listed below are T cell receptor beta chains from one sample, sequenced in a study of shared clonotypes between healthy human individuals. Data came from immunoSEQ multiplex PCR; TCRdb stores just in-frame clones and leaves some out. The sample includes some 980,000 clones, approximately 80% of them seen just once. Sequencing was performed on memory CD4+ T cells sorted from blood. The receptors derive from a man aged 18 to 30 in good health. The CDR3 runs from the conserved cysteine through the conserved F or W. A D gene is named only where the DNA matches it firmly. Only some rows state a clone size, as once, few, many or a class for expanded clones.

>NA|few|TRBV29-1|TRBJ1-2|12
TGCAGCGTTGCCCCAGGGAACTATGGCTACACCTTC
CSVAPGNYGYTF
>NA|NA|TRBV12-2|TRBJ2-4|14
TGTGCAAGTCGCTTAAATCAGGAGAAAAACATTCAGTACTTC
CASRLNQEKNIQYF
>NA|NA|TRBV6-1|TRBJ1-5|12
TGTGCCAGCAAGAGGGACAATCAGCCCCAGCATTTT
CASKRDNQPQHF
>TRBD1|once|TRBV6-5|TRBJ1-1|15
TGTGCCAGCAGGACTCCGGGACAGGTTTGGACTGAAGCTTTCTTT
CASRTPGQVWTEAFF
>NA|NA|TRBV28|TRBJ1-2|19
TGTGCCAGCAGCTCTCACAACCCAGCTGGGACCGGATTAACGGAGGGCTACACCTTC
CASSSHNPAGTGLTEGYTF
>TRBD1|NA|TRBV9|TRBJ1-1|15
TGTGCCAGCAGCGCCCACAGGGGGCCGAACACTGAAGCTTTCTTT
CASSAHRGPNTEAFF
>TRBD1|few|TRBV7-9|TRBJ1-1|14
TGTGCCAGCAGTTCCGACAGGGGGGACACTGAAGCTTTCTTT
CASSSDRGDTEAFF
>TRBD1|NA|TRBV18|TRBJ1-1|14
TGTGCCAGCTCACCGACAGGGTCCAACACTGAAGCTTTCTTT
CASSPTGSNTEAFF
>NA|NA|TRBV6-5|TRBJ2-7|10
TGTGCCAGCGGTCGGCGGGAGCAGTACTTC
CASGRREQYF
>NA|NA|TRBV5-1|TRBJ1-1|16
TGCGCCAGCAGCTTGACGCTAGGTAGGATGAACACTGAAGCTTTCTTT
CASSLTLGRMNTEAFF
>NA|NA|TRBV6-1|TRBJ2-5|14
TGTGCCAGCAGTGACAGGGTAGGGCAAGAGACCCAGTACTTC
CASSDRVGQETQYF
>TRBD2|NA|TRBV19|TRBJ2-7|13
TGTGCCAGTATGGGCTCAGCGGGAGACGAGCAGTACTTC
CASMGSAGDEQYF
>NA|NA|TRBV27|TRBJ2-5|14
TGTGCCAGCAGTTTATGGAGCAGGGGAGAGACCCAGTACTTC
CASSLWSRGETQYF
>NA|NA|TRBV6-4|TRBJ1-1|15
TGTGCCAGCAATGTGGTAGGACAGAGGAACACTGAAGCTTTCTTT
CASNVVGQRNTEAFF
>TRBD1|NA|TRBV19|TRBJ2-1|13
TGTGCCGTCGGGACAGGGTCTTTCAATGAGCAGTTCTTC
CAVGTGSFNEQFF
>TRBD1|NA|TRBV6-5|TRBJ1-1|16
TGTGCCAGCAGTTACCGTAAGGGACAGGCGTACACTGAAGCTTTCTTT
CASSYRKGQAYTEAFF
>TRBD1|NA|TRBV18|TRBJ1-1|16
TGTGCCAGCTCACTCAACGTGAGACAGGGGTGGGCTGAAGCTTTCTTT
CASSLNVRQGWAEAFF
>NA|NA|TRBV5-1|TRBJ1-1|13
TGCGCCAGCAGCGCACAGGGAAGCACTGAAGCTTTCTTT
CASSAQGSTEAFF
>NA|NA|TRBV2|TRBJ2-1|14
TGTGCCAGCACCCGAACGGTCTCGGCCAATGAGCAGTTCTTC
CASTRTVSANEQFF
>NA|NA|TRBV7-2|TRBJ2-7|13
TGTGCCAGCACCCTCAGCTCCATCTACGAGCAGTACTTC
CASTLSSIYEQYF
>TRBD1|NA|TRBV5-1|TRBJ1-6|15
TGCGCCAGCAGCTTGTCCCGGGACAGGGGATCACCCCTCCACTTT
CASSLSRDRGSPLHF
>NA|NA|TRBV5-1|TRBJ1-2|13
TGCGCCAGCAGCTTGGGAGGTGACTATGGCTACACCTTC
CASSLGGDYGYTF
>TRBD1|NA|TRBV10-2|TRBJ2-6|16
TGCGCCAGCAGTGAAAAGGGGGCGTCTGGGGCCAACGTCCTGACTTTC
CASSEKGASGANVLTF
>TRBD1|NA|TRBV10-3|TRBJ1-2|16
TGTGCCATCAGTGAGTCAGGGACAGGGGGCCCCTATGGCTACACCTTC
CAISESGTGGPYGYTF
>NA|many|TRBV4-2|TRBJ2-7|15
TGTGCCAGCAGCCAAGATAGTCGGGGGTCCTACGAGCAGTACTTC
CASSQDSRGSYEQYF
>TRBD1|NA|TRBV7-2|TRBJ1-1|15
TGTGCCAGCAGCCCTAGGGGACAGACGAACACTGAAGCTTTCTTT
CASSPRGQTNTEAFF
>NA|few|TRBV13|TRBJ2-1|15
TGTGCCAGCAGCCCCTCCTCCAGCGGGCACAATGAGCAGTTCTTC
CASSPSSSGHNEQFF
>NA|NA|TRBV15|TRBJ2-7|11
TGTGCCACCAGCAGAGATGCGACCGTGGACTTC
CATSRDATVDF
>TRBD1|NA|TRBV6-5|TRBJ1-2|13
TGTGCCAGCAGTTCACCCAGGGGGTATGGCTACACCTTC
CASSSPRGYGYTF
>NA|NA|TRBV6-6|TRBJ1-5|14
TGTGCCAGCAGTTACTCTTCAGAGGGCCAGCCCCAGCATTTT
CASSYSSEGQPQHF
>NA|NA|TRBV2|TRBJ2-7|11
TGTGCCAGCAGGGAAGACGGGGAGCAGTACTTC
CASREDGEQYF
>TRBD1|NA|TRBV7-8|TRBJ1-1|15
TGTGCCAGCAGCTTAGTTAGGGGGCAACGCACTGAAGCTTTCTTT
CASSLVRGQRTEAFF
>TRBD1|NA|TRBV18|TRBJ1-1|15
TGTGCCAGCTCACCAATGACAGGGGCGGGCACTGAAGCTTTCTTT
CASSPMTGAGTEAFF
>TRBD1|NA|TRBV10-1|TRBJ2-7|17
TGCGCCAGCAGTGAGTCTTTTGGGACAGGAGGCTCCTACGAGCAGTACTTC
CASSESFGTGGSYEQYF
>NA|NA|TRBV18|TRBJ2-7|13
TGTGCCAGCTCACCGGACAGTCACTACGAGCAGTACTTC
CASSPDSHYEQYF
>NA|NA|TRBV6-1|TRBJ1-2|17
TGTGCCAGCAGTGGTGGAGACAGCCGCCTATCCCTTTATGGCTACACCTTC
CASSGGDSRLSLYGYTF
>NA|few|TRBV28|TRBJ1-1|13
TGTGCCAGCAGTTTAATAGTAAAGGGTGAAGCTTTCTTT
CASSLIVKGEAFF
>TRBD1|NA|TRBV18|TRBJ2-3|14
TGTGCCAGTTTCCGACAGGGGGCGACAGATACGCAGTATTTT
CASFRQGATDTQYF
>NA|NA|TRBV6-5|TRBJ1-2|13
TGTGCCAGCAGCCCGGACCGCGACTATGGCTACACCTTC
CASSPDRDYGYTF
>TRBD2|NA|TRBV7-9|TRBJ2-1|15
TGTGCCAGCAGCTTAGATGCGGGGGGGCCCAATGAGCAGTTCTTC
CASSLDAGGPNEQFF
>NA|NA|TRBV6-1|TRBJ1-2|11
TGTGCCAGCAGGGGGGACGGGGGCTACACCTTC
CASRGDGGYTF
>NA|NA|TRBV5-4|TRBJ1-6|14
TGTGCCAGCAGACCGGGAGGGGGGAATTCACCCCTCCACTTT
CASRPGGGNSPLHF
>NA|NA|TRBV2|TRBJ1-2|12
TGTGCCAGCAGTGTAACGCCATATGGCTACACCTTC
CASSVTPYGYTF
>NA|few|TRBV7-2|TRBJ1-1|13
TGTGCCAGCAGCTACGGTCGGGGGACTGAAGCTTTCTTT
CASSYGRGTEAFF
>NA|NA|TRBV5-1|TRBJ2-2|14
TGCGCCAGCAGCTACGGACAGAACACCGGGGAGCTGTTTTTT
CASSYGQNTGELFF
>TRBD1|NA|TRBV6-6|TRBJ1-5|14
TGTGCCACCAAACTGACAGGGGGGGATCAGCCCCAGCATTTT
CATKLTGGDQPQHF
>NA|NA|TRBV7-2|TRBJ2-7|16
TGTGCCAGCAGCTTAAGAGCCGGGACTGGAACCTACGAGCAGTACTTC
CASSLRAGTGTYEQYF
>TRBD1|NA|TRBV25-1|TRBJ1-1|12
TGTGCCAGCACAGGGGGAGGAACTGAAGCTTTCTTT
CASTGGGTEAFF
>TRBD1|once|TRBV19|TRBJ1-2|16
TGTGCCAGTAGTCGGCTACAGGGGGCAACCCCCTATGGCTACACCTTC
CASSRLQGATPYGYTF
>NA|few|TRBV18|TRBJ1-4|13
TGTGCCAGCTCACCAGGCGGTAATGAAAAACTGTTTTTT
CASSPGGNEKLFF
>TRBD1|NA|TRBV15|TRBJ1-6|17
TGTGCCACCAGCAGGGCTTATCTACAGGGGGCGAATTCACCCCTCCACTTT
CATSRAYLQGANSPLHF
>NA|NA|TRBV7-2|TRBJ2-2|16
TGTGCCAGCAGCTTAGAGTCTAGGACACCGGGTGGGGAGCTGTTTTTT
CASSLESRTPGGELFF
>NA|NA|TRBV10-3|TRBJ2-7|14
TGTGCCATCAGTCAGAGGGTCTCCCTCTACGAGCAGTACTTC
CAISQRVSLYEQYF
>TRBD2|NA|TRBV18|TRBJ2-3|17
TGTGCCAGCTCCCAATTCGAATTGGCGGGGGGCCGAGATACGCAGTATTTT
CASSQFELAGGRDTQYF
>TRBD1|NA|TRBV7-2|TRBJ2-1|17
TGTGCCAGCAGCTTAGCGGGGACAGGGCGCTCCTACAATGAGCAGTTCTTC
CASSLAGTGRSYNEQFF
>TRBD1|once|TRBV11-3|TRBJ2-2|15
TGTGCCAGCAGCAGGGGACAGGGGCGAGCCGGGGAGCTGTTTTTT
CASSRGQGRAGELFF
>TRBD1|NA|TRBV4-1|TRBJ1-1|15
TGCGCCAGCAGCCACGCACAGGGGGGCAAGACTGAAGCTTTCTTT
CASSHAQGGKTEAFF